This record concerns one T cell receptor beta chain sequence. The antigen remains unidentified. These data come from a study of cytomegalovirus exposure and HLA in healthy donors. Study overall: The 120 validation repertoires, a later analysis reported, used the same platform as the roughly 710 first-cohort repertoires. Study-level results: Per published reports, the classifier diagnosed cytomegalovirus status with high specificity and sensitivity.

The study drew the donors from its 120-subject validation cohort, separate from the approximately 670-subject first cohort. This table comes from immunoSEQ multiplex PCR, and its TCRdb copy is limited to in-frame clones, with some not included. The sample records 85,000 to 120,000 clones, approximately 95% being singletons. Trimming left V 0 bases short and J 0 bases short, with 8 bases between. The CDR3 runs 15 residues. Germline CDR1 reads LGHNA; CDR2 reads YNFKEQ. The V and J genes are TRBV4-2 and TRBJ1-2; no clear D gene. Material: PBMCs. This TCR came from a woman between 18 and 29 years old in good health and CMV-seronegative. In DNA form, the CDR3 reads TGTGCCAGCAGCCAAGAATGGTTAGCTAACTATGGCTACACCTTC. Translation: CASSQEWLANYGYTF.